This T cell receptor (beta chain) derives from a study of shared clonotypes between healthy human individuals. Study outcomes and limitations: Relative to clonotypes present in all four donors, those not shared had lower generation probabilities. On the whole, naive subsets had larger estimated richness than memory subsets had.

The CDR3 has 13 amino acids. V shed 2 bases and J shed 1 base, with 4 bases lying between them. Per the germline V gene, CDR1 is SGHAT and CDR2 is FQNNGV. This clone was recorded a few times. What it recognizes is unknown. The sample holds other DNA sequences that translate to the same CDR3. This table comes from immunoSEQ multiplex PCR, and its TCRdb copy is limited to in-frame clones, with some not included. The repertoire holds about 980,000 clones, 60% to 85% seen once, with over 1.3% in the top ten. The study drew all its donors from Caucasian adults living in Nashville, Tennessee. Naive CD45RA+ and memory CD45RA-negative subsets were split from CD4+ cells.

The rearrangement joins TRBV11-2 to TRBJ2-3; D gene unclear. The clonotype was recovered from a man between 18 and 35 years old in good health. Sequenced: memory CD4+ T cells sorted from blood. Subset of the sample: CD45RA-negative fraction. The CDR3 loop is CASSLSGTDTQYF. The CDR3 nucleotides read TGTGCCAGCAGCTTATCCGGCACAGATACGCAGTATTTT.